The clone carrying this T cell receptor beta chain was seen more than once but under ten times. As yet, its antigen is unknown. This entry is derived from a study of early T cells in non-severe SARS-CoV-2 infection. Study-wide background: Chains were unpaired, as sequencing was done on bulk RNA from unsorted whole blood.

Whole-study findings and limits: The study's VDJdb matching favored anti-spike CD8 responses and missed private and CD4 specificities.

The length of the CDR3 is 17 residues. The J segment lost 3 bases and the V segment lost 1 base, leaving 7 bases of the junction unmatched. The germline V gene has CDR1 KGHSH and CDR2 LQKENI. Individual cDNA molecules were tagged with unique molecular identifiers, the study reported. TCRdb itself ran the 5' RACE reads through MiXCR, one entry per CDR3 protein. The table has about 55,000 distinct CDR3 sequences, under 15% seen once. The rearrangement uses TRBV18 and TRBJ2-7, with TRBD2 matching over 12 bases. Source: whole blood, taken at baseline. This receptor was taken from an adult who was a healthcare worker with PCR-confirmed SARS-CoV-2 infection or an uninfected control (not recorded which). The CDR3 here is CASSPLEASGRVYEQYF. The CDR3 nucleotides read TGTGCCAGCTCACCACTGGAGGCTAGCGGGAGGGTCTACGAGCAGTACTTC. Full variable domain (outside the CDR3, taken from reference TRBV18 and TRBJ2-7): NAGVMQNPRHLVRRRGQEARLRCSPMKGHSHVYWYRQLPEEGLKFMVYLQKENIIDESGMPKERFSAEFPKEGPSILRIQQVVRGDSAAYFCASSPLEASGRVYEQYFGPGTRLTVT.